The 18 T cell receptor beta chains presented below share a single source sample, sequenced in a study of siplizumab effects on memory and regulatory T cells. Using immunoSEQ multiplex PCR, the repertoire was profiled, and TCRdb retains in-frame clones only, with some absent. This sample yields nearly 85,000 clones, of which 85% to 95% are seen a single time; roughly 20% belongs to the top ten. Material for sequencing was CD8+ T cells sorted from blood. The source of these receptors is a human donor in good health.

This sequence joins TRBV19 and TRBJ2-7, with D hard to call. The germline V gene has CDR1 LNHDA and CDR2 SQIVND (reference sequence). This CDR3 has 13 amino acids. The germline V and J ends were trimmed by 1 base and 5 bases, with 9 bases remaining between them. CDR3 sequence (DNA): TGTGCCAGTAGTATAGGGCCCGAAGACGAGCAGTACTTC. Translation gives CASSIGPEDEQYF.

The rearrangement links TRBV18 to TRBJ2-7, with D possibly TRBD1 on 6 matching bases. Germline values: CDR1 KGHSH, CDR2 LQKENI. V lost 6 bases, J lost 0 bases, and 24 bases lay in between. The CDR3 totals 18 residues. CDR3: CASSHAPGTLSSSYEQYF. DNA of the CDR3: TGTGCCAGCTCCCATGCACCCGGGACATTGAGTAGCTCCTACGAGCAGTACTTC.

The chain joins TRBV6-7 to TRBJ2-4; the D is unclear. TRBV6-7 is classed as an ORF, of uncertain function. V was trimmed by 6 bases and J by 1 base, leaving 13 bases between them. The CDR3 is 15 amino acids. This CDR3 is CASSQGPPAKNIQYF. CDR3 DNA: TGTGCCAGCAGCCAAGGACCCCCGGCCAAAAACATTCAGTACTTC.

The chain combines TRBV4-1 with TRBJ2-7, with 7 bases fitting TRBD2. Germline V gene data show CDR1 as MGHRA and CDR2 as YSYEKL. J gave up 6 bases and V 0 bases, and 8 bases lay outside the gene matches. This CDR3 is built from 15 residues. CDR3 protein: CASSQDGRDSGEQYF. The CDR3 DNA reads TGCGCCAGCAGCCAAGATGGGAGGGACTCTGGCGAGCAGTACTTC.

This rearrangement joins TRBV12-5 to TRBJ2-1; D is unclear. With 2 bases removed from V and 3 bases from J, the gap between germline ends came to 11 bases. The CDR3 is made up of 15 amino acids. The germline V gene has CDR1 LGHNT and CDR2 FRNRAP. CDR3 sequence (DNA): TGTGCTAGTGGTTTGTTCGAGGACGTCTACAATGAGCAGTTCTTC. It yields the protein CASGLFEDVYNEQFF.

This chain links TRBV4-1 with TRBJ2-5; D is possibly TRBD1 or TRBD2 (5 bases each). From germline, CDR1 is MGHRA and CDR2 YSYEKL. V gave up 1 base and J gave up 3 bases, with 15 bases separating them. CDR3 length: 16 amino acids. The CDR3 is CASSQVVGTSKETQYF. CDR3 nucleotide sequence: TGCGCCAGCAGCCAAGTAGTCGGGACCTCGAAAGAGACCCAGTACTTC.

CDR3 region: CASSPASGADEAFF. In DNA form, the CDR3 reads TGTGCCAGCAGCCCAGCAAGTGGGGCTGATGAAGCTTTCTTT. The chain joins TRBV7-3 to TRBJ1-1, with D perhaps TRBD1 (5 bases). This CDR3 contains 14 residues. V was cut by 5 bases and J by 7 bases, with 17 bases left in between. In germline, CDR1 is SGHTA, CDR2 FQGTGA. Looking up the rest from reference TRBV7-3 and TRBJ1-1 gives the full variable domain: GAGVSQTPSNKVTEKGKYVELRCDPISGHTALYWYRQSLGQGPEFLIYFQGTGAADDSGLPNDRFFAVRPEGSVSTLKIQRTERGDSAVYLCASSPASGADEAFFGQGTRLTVV.

The CDR3 DNA is TGTGCCAGCCGAACGGACAGGGTCCAAGAGACCCAGTACTTC. Its protein is CASRTDRVQETQYF. The gene calls are TRBV27 and TRBJ2-5; 8 bases are shared with TRBD1. The CDR3 has 14 amino acids. The V gene end was trimmed by 8 bases and the J gene end by 1 base; junction bases not matched to a gene: 6. CDR1 and CDR2 (germline): MNHEY, SMNVEV (reference sequence).

V usage is TRBV28 and J usage is TRBJ2-7; 12 bases are shared with TRBD1. V dropped 3 bases and J dropped 4; count of bases not matched to a gene: 4. This CDR3 is 15 amino acids long. From germline, CDR1 is MDHEN and CDR2 SYDVKM. The CDR3 bases are TGTGCCAGCAGTTTCAGGGGACAGGGGGCTTACGAGCAGTACTTC. It is translated as CASSFRGQGAYEQYF.

This clone appeared a single time. The chain carries TRBV18 and TRBJ2-3; 7 nucleotides agree with TRBD1. Trimming cost V 4 bases and J 0 bases; bases outside gene matches: 7. The CDR3 contains 16 residues. Germline CDR1 is KGHSH and CDR2 is LQKENI. In DNA form, the CDR3 reads TGTGCCAGCTCACGCCTTGACAGGGTTAGCACAGATACGCAGTATTTT. Translating gives CASSRLDRVSTDTQYF.

The rearrangement uses TRBV5-1 and TRBJ2-7; 10 bases are a match to TRBD1. The CDR3 sequence is 18 residues long. CDR1 and CDR2 from the germline V gene are SGHRS and YFSETQ. After removal of 3 bases from V and 0 bases from J, the junction contained 12 bases not matched to a gene. The CDR3 DNA follows: TGCGCCAGCAGCTACACCCCGAAGACAGGGGGCAGCTCCTACGAGCAGTACTTC. This sequence encodes CASSYTPKTGGSSYEQYF. The variable domain in full, completed from reference TRBV5-1 and TRBJ2-7, reads KAGVTQTPRYLIKTRGQQVTLSCSPISGHRSVSWYQQTPGQGLQFLFEYFSETQRNKGNFPGRFSGRQFSNSRSEMNVSTLELGDSALYLCASSYTPKTGGSSYEQYFGPGTRLTVT.

This clone was counted only a few times. The chain carries TRBV6-1 and TRBJ2-3, with 9 positions matching TRBD2. After removal of 2 bases from V and 4 bases from J, the junction contained 1 base not matched to a gene. This CDR3 has 14 residues. Germline CDR1 reads MNHNS; CDR2 reads SASEGT. CDR3 residues: CASSELAGPDTQYF. The CDR3 DNA is TGTGCCAGCAGTGAACTAGCGGGACCAGATACGCAGTATTTT.

This chain links TRBV13 with TRBJ1-1; D is uncertain. The V gene's germline CDR1 is PRHDT and CDR2 FYEKMQ (reference sequence). The CDR3 length is 14 residues. Trimming left V 6 bases short and J 2 bases short, with 13 bases between. The CDR3: CASSYSLINTEAFF. The CDR3 DNA sequence: TGTGCCAGCAGTTACTCCTTGATAAACACTGAAGCTTTCTTT.

CDR3 residues: CASSESFGVINEQFF. CDR3 sequence (DNA): TGCGCCAGCAGTGAGTCTTTTGGGGTAATCAATGAGCAGTTCTTC. This chain links TRBV10-1 with TRBJ2-1; D remains ambiguous. CDR3 size: 15 residues. The V gene's germline CDR1 is WNHNN and CDR2 SYGVQD (reference sequence). V lost 0 bases, J lost 6 bases, and 12 bases lay in between.

The J gene is TRBJ2-2, the V gene TRBV19; TRBD2 is a possible D gene (5 bases). In germline, CDR1 is LNHDA, CDR2 SQIVND (reference sequence). The CDR3 spans 17 residues. V gave up 4 bases and J gave up 0 bases, with 15 bases separating them. CDR3 DNA: TGTGCCAGTAGTAGGCGTAAACTAGTGCCGAACACCGGGGAGCTGTTTTTT. Protein product: CASSRRKLVPNTGELFF.

The V gene is TRBV7-9, the J gene TRBJ2-2; the match to TRBD2 covers 9 bases. V was pared by 5 bases and J by 4 bases, with 8 bases of the junction left unmatched. The germline V gene encodes CDR1 SEHNR and CDR2 FQNEAQ (reference sequence). CDR3 length: 16 amino acids. The CDR3 spells CASSISGSAGTGELFF. The DNA of the CDR3 is TGTGCCAGCAGCATTAGCGGGAGTGCCGGCACCGGGGAGCTGTTTTTT.

This rearrangement joins TRBV7-3 to TRBJ2-1; D gene unclear. Trimming removed 9 bases at V and 6 bases at J, with 15 bases between. The germline V gene encodes CDR1 SGHTA and CDR2 FQGTGA. The CDR3 covers 13 residues. The CDR3 DNA reads as TGTGCCAGTGCCTTCCTCGGGTCCAATGAGCAGTTCTTC. Amino acids: CASAFLGSNEQFF.

The V gene is TRBV13, the J gene TRBJ2-1; 13 bases align to TRBD2. Per germline, CDR1 PRHDT and CDR2 FYEKMQ (reference sequence). Trimming cost V 5 bases and J 6 bases; bases outside gene matches: 4. This CDR3 comprises 15 residues. The CDR3 DNA sequence: TGTGCCAGCAGCCCGAGGACTAGCGGGAGCAATGAGCAGTTCTTC. Its translation is CASSPRTSGSNEQFF. The entire variable domain, with the rest obtained from reference TRBV13 and TRBJ2-1, is as follows: AAGVIQSPRHLIKEKRETATLKCYPIPRHDTVYWYQQGPGQDPQFLISFYEKMQSDKGSIPDRFSAQQFSDYHSELNMSSLELGDSALYFCASSPRTSGSNEQFFGPGTRLTVL.